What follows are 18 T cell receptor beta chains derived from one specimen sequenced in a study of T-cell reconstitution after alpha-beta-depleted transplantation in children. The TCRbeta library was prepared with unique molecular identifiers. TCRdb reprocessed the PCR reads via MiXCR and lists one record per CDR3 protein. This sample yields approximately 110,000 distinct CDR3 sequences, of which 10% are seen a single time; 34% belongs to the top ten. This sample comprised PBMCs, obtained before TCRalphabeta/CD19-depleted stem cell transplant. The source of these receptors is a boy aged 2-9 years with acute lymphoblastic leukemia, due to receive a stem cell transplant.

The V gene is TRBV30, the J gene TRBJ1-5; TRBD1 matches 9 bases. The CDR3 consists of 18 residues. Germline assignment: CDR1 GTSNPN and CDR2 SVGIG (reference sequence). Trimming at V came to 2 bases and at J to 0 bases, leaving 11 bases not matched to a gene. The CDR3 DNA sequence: TGTGCCTGGAGTCAAACCGGGACAGGGTCACCTAGCAATCAGCCCCAGCATTTT. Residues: CAWSQTGTGSPSNQPQHF.

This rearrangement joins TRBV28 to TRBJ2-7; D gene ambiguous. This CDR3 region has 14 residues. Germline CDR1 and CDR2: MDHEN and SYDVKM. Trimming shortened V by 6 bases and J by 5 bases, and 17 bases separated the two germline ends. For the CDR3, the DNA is TGTGCCAGCAGATTACCGGGCCCCACAAACGAGCAGTACTTC. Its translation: CASRLPGPTNEQYF.

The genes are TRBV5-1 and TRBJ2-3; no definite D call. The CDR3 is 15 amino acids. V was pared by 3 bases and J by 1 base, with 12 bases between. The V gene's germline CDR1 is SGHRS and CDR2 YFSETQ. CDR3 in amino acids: CASSSGPVGTDTQYF. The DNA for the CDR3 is TGCGCCAGCAGCTCTGGTCCGGTCGGCACAGATACGCAGTATTTT.

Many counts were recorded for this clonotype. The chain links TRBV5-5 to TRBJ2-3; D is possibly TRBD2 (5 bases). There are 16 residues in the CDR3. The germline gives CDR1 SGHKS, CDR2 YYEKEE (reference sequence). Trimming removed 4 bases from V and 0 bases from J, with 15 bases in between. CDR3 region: CASSDQLGGSTDTQYF. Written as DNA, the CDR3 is TGTGCCAGCAGCGACCAACTAGGCGGAAGCACAGATACGCAGTATTTT.

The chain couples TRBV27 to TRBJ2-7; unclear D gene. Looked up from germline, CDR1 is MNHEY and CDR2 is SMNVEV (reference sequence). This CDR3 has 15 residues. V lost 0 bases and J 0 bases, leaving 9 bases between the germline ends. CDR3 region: CASSLSSILSYEQYF. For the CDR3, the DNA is TGTGCCAGCAGTTTATCTAGCATCCTCTCCTACGAGCAGTACTTC.

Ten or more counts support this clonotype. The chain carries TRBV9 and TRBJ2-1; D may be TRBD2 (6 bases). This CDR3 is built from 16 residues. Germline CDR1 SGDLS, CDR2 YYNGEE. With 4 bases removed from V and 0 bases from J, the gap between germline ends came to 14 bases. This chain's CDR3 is CASSPGTSFSYNEQFF. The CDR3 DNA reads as TGTGCCAGCAGCCCCGGGACTTCGTTCTCCTACAATGAGCAGTTCTTC.

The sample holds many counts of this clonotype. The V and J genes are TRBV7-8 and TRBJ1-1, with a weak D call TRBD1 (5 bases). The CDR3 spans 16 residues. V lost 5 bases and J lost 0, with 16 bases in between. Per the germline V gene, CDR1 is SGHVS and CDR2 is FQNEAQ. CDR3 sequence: CASSGEGHGLNTEAFF. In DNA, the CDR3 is TGTGCCAGCAGCGGCGAAGGACACGGCTTGAACACTGAAGCTTTCTTT. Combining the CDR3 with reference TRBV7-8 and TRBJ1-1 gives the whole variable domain GAGVSQSPRYKVAKRGQDVALRCDPISGHVSLFWYQQALGQGPEFLTYFQNEAQLDKSGLPSDRFFAERPEGSVSTLKIQRTQQEDSAVYLCASSGEGHGLNTEAFFGQGTRLTVV.

For the CDR3, the DNA is TGCAGCGTTGAAGGGACTAAAGCTCTGAATGAGCAGTTCTTC. It yields the protein CSVEGTKALNEQFF. The rearrangement uses TRBV29-1 and TRBJ2-1; D perhaps matches TRBD2 (6 bases). The CDR3 runs 14 residues. V was pared by 1 base and J by 7 bases, with 14 bases between. Germline V gene lookup returns CDR1 SQVTM and CDR2 ANQGSEA.

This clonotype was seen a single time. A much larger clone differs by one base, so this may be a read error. The CDR3: CASSGTLGGSIYEQYF. CDR3 DNA: TGTGCCAGCAGTGGGACTCTTGGGGGGAGCATCTACGAGCAGTACTTC. The J gene is TRBJ2-7, the V gene TRBV6-1; a possible D gene is TRBD2 (6 bases). There are 16 residues in the CDR3. V lost 4 bases, J lost 3 bases, and 19 bases lay in between. The germline V gene has CDR1 MNHNS and CDR2 SASEGT.

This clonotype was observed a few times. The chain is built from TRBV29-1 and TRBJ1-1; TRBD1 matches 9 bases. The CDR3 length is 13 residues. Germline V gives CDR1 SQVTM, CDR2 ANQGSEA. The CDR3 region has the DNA TGCAGTGCCACAGGGGGCTTTGGGACTGAAGCTTTCTTT. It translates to CSATGGFGTEAFF.

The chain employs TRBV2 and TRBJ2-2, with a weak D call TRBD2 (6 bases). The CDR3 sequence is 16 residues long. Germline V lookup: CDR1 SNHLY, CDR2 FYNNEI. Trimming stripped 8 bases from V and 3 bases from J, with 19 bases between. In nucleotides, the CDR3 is TGTGCCAGCGGAGGGAGTTGGCAGGGCGACACCGGGGAGCTGTTTTTT. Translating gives CASGGSWQGDTGELFF.

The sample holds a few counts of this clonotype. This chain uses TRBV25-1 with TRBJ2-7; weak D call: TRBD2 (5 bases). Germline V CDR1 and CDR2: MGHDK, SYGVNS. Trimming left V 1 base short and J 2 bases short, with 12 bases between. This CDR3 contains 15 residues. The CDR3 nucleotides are TGTGCCAGCAGTGAATCGGCGGAGGACCCCTACGAGCAGTACTTC. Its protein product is CASSESAEDPYEQYF.

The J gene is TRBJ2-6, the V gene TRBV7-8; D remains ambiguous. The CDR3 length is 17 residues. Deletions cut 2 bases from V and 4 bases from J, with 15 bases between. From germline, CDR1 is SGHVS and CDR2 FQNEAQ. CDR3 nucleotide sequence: TGTGCCAGCAGCTTACGCGGCAGGTCAACGGGGGCCAACGTCCTGACTTTC. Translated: CASSLRGRSTGANVLTF.

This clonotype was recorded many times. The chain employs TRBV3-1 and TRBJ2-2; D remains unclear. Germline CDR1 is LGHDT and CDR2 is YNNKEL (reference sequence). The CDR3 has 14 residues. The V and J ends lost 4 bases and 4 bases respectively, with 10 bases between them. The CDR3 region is CASSLSPGTGELFF. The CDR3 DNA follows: TGTGCCAGCAGCCTCAGCCCAGGCACCGGGGAGCTGTTTTTT.

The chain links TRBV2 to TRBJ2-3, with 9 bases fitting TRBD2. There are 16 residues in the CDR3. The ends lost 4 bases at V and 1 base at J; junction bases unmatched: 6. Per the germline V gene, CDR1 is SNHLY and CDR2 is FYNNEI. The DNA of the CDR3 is TGTGCCAGCAGTGTATTAGCGGGAGTGGGCACAGATACGCAGTATTTT. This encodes CASSVLAGVGTDTQYF.

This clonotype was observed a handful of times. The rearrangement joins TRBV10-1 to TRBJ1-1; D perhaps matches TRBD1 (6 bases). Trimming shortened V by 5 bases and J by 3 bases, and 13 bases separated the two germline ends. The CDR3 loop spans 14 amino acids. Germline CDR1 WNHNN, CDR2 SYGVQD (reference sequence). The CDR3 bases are TGCGCCAGCAGTAAGGGGGGCGTGGACACTGAAGCTTTCTTT. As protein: CASSKGGVDTEAFF.

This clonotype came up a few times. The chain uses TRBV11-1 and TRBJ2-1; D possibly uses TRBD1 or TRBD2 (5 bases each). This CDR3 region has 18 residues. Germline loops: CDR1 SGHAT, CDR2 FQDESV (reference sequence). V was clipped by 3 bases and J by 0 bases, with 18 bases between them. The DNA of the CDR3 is TGTGCCAGCAGCTTTCACGTGGGACGTTTAAGCTCCTACAATGAGCAGTTCTTC. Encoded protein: CASSFHVGRLSSYNEQFF.

CDR3 residues: CASKTGGVTEAFF. The CDR3 DNA is TGTGCCAGCAAGACAGGGGGCGTTACTGAAGCTTTCTTT. This chain uses TRBV6-1 with TRBJ1-1; 10 bases agree with TRBD1. The germline CDR1 and CDR2 sequences are MNHNS and SASEGT. The V and J ends lost 7 bases and 5 bases, in that order; junction bases with no gene match: 4. There are 13 residues in the CDR3.